A single sample is the source of the 13 T cell receptor beta chains below, sequenced in a study of CD8+CD57+ T cells in acquired aplastic anemia. Before being chosen for sequencing, patients had shown CD8+CD57+ cell expansion by flow cytometry. TCR beta VDJ combinations and CDR3 sequences were profiled from genomic DNA. Each CDR3 protein gets one entry after TCRdb re-called the reads with MiXCR. The data contain 180,000 or so distinct CDR3 sequences, about half of them singletons. Sequenced: sorted CD4+, CD8+, or CD8+CD57+ T cells (not recorded which) from PBMCs. The receptor source for this set is a human donor with aplastic anemia.

This clonotype has at least ten counts. The chain is built from TRBV14 and TRBJ2-3, with D maybe TRBD2 (6 bases). This CDR3 contains 17 residues. CDR1 and CDR2 (germline): SGHDN, FVKESK. V was shortened by 0 bases and J by 3 bases, with 16 bases between the two germline ends. CDR3 coding DNA: TGTGCCAGCAGCCAAGAAGGAGGGACTTTCAGAACAGATACGCAGTATTTT. This translates into CASSQEGGTFRTDTQYF.

The V gene is TRBV2, the J gene TRBJ2-3; D is tentatively TRBD1 or TRBD2 (5 bases each). Deletions cut 6 bases from V and 10 bases from J, with 14 bases between. The length of the CDR3 is 12 residues. Germline-derived CDR1 and CDR2 are SNHLY and FYNNEI. CDR3 DNA: TGTGCCAGCAGGGGACGGGACCCGGCGCAGTATTTT. Residues: CASRGRDPAQYF. The whole variable domain, remainder taken from reference TRBV2 and TRBJ2-3, is EPEVTQTPSHQVTQMGQEVILRCVPISNHLYFYWYRQILGQKVEFLVSFYNNEISEKSEIFDDQFSVERPDGSNFTLKIRSTKLEDSAMYFCASRGRDPAQYFGPGTRLTVL.

V gene TRBV19 combines with J gene TRBJ1-5; D is unresolved. V lost 2 bases, J lost 3 bases, and 14 bases lay in between. Germline V lookup: CDR1 LNHDA, CDR2 SQIVND (reference sequence). The CDR3 runs to 16 residues. CDR3 protein: CASSIRLGSTNQPQHF. The CDR3 DNA sequence: TGTGCCAGTAGTATAAGACTCGGCAGTACCAATCAGCCCCAGCATTTT.

This clonotype is a singleton in its sample. The chain carries TRBV4-1 and TRBJ2-7; D is undetermined. Trimming removed 8 bases from V and 3 bases from J, with 14 bases in between. This CDR3 is 13 amino acids long. Germline-derived CDR1 and CDR2 are MGHRA and YSYEKL. The CDR3 DNA sequence: TGCGCCAGCGGGCCCGAGCCGGTCTACGAGCAGTACTTC. This translates into CASGPEPVYEQYF.

This clonotype was seen a single time. This sequence joins TRBV14 and TRBJ2-2, with 7 nucleotides matching TRBD2. The trim removed 4 bases at V and 6 bases at J, leaving 8 bases unmatched. The CDR3 contains 15 residues. Germline loops: CDR1 SGHDN, CDR2 FVKESK. CDR3 residues: CASSRLRGEAGELFF. As DNA, the CDR3 is TGTGCCAGCAGCCGCCTCCGGGGGGAAGCCGGGGAGCTGTTTTTT.

This clonotype is a singleton in its sample. This chain joins TRBV7-2 and TRBJ2-1, with D possibly matching TRBD1 (6 bases). Germline V gene data show CDR1 as SGHTA and CDR2 as FQGNSA. V lost 5 bases and J 5 bases, leaving 7 bases between the germline ends. CDR3 length equals 12 residues. The CDR3 sequence: CASSGQHNEQFF. CDR3 in DNA: TGTGCCAGCAGCGGACAGCACAATGAGCAGTTCTTC.

The chain links TRBV29-1 to TRBJ2-7; 7 bases map to TRBD2. The CDR3 is made up of 14 amino acids. From germline, CDR1 is SQVTM and CDR2 ANQGSEA. V lost 6 bases and J lost 4; bases outside the gene matches: 12. The chain's CDR3 is CSVGLAGDPYEQYF. In DNA, the CDR3 is TGCAGCGTCGGACTGGCGGGAGATCCTTACGAGCAGTACTTC.

As to this clonotype: The junction and the germline gene differ at one end; a read error may be behind it. This chain connects TRBV5-1 to TRBJ1-5; a weak D match, TRBD1 (6 bases). Germline-derived CDR1 and CDR2 are SGHRS and YFSETQ. The CDR3 totals 15 residues. The CDR3 loop is CASSPEGGGNQPQHF. The CDR3 bases are TGCGCCAGCAGCCCGGAGGGGGGTGGCAATCAACCCCAGCATTTT.

In its sample, this clonotype was seen many times. The genes are TRBV20-1 and TRBJ2-3; 8 bases agree with TRBD2. Trimming cost V 6 bases and J 4 bases; bases outside gene matches: 12. Germline V lookup: CDR1 DFQATT, CDR2 SNEGSKA (reference sequence). There are 15 residues in the CDR3. The CDR3, as DNA: TGCAGTGCCCGAGCGGGAGTAACAGGCGCAGATACGCAGTATTTT. Translating gives CSARAGVTGADTQYF.

The genes are TRBV7-6 and TRBJ2-2; D remains unclear. Trimming pared 5 bases from V and 0 bases from J, leaving 13 bases between. Germline-derived CDR1 and CDR2 are SGHVS and FNYEAQ. The CDR3 consists of 16 residues. The CDR3: CASSPPVRSNTGELFF. CDR3 bases: TGTGCCAGCAGCCCGCCGGTTAGGTCGAACACCGGGGAGCTGTTTTTT.

On this clonotype: This is likely a read error, given that the CDR3 carries no conserved phenylalanine or tryptophan at its end. The J gene is TRBJ2-5, the V gene TRBV7-9; TRBD1 aligns across 8 bases. The CDR3 totals 16 residues. V was pared by 5 bases and J by 0 bases, with 8 bases of the junction left unmatched. The germline V gene encodes CDR1 SEHNR and CDR2 FQNEAQ (reference sequence). DNA for the CDR3: TGTGCCAGCAGCCCACGACAGGGGTGGGACCAAGAGACCCAGTACCTC. Its protein product is CASSPRQGWDQETQYL.

This sequence joins TRBV25-1 and TRBJ2-1; D unclear. Germline assignment: CDR1 MGHDK and CDR2 SYGVNS. With 5 bases removed from V and 4 bases from J, the gap between germline ends came to 18 bases. The CDR3 runs 16 residues. The DNA of the CDR3 is TGTGCCAGCAGTTCCACGGAAGCGCCTCAATACAATGAGCAGTTCTTC. Protein sequence: CASSSTEAPQYNEQFF.

A note on this clonotype: Since no conserved phenylalanine or tryptophan closes the CDR3, a read error is the likely cause. The chain employs TRBV10-3 and TRBJ1-5, with D possibly being TRBD1 (5 bases). The CDR3 spans 13 residues. Germline V gives CDR1 ENHRY, CDR2 SYGVKD. In DNA form, the CDR3 reads TGTGCCAGCAGTTACCCACAGGATCAGCCCCAGCATCTT. Its translation: CASSYPQDQPQHL.